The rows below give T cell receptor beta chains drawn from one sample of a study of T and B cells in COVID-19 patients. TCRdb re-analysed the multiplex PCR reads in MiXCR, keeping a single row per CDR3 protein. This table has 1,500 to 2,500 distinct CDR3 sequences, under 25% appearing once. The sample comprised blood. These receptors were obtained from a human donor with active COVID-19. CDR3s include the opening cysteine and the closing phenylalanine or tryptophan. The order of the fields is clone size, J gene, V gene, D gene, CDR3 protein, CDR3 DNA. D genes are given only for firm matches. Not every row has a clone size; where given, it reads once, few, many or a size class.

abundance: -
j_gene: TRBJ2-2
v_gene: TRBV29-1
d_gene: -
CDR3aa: CSGVGGPTNTGELFF
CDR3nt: TGCAGCGGGGTCGGGGGGCCGACGAACACCGGGGAGCTGTTTTTT

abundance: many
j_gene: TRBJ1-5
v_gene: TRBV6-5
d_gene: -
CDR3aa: CASTLSDISNQPQHF
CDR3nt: TGTGCCAGCACTCTATCAGATATTAGCAATCAGCCCCAGCATTTT

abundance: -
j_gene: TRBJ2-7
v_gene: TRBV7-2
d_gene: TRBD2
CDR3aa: CASSLGTSGKGGPGYEQYF
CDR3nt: TGTGCCAGCAGCTTAGGGACTAGCGGGAAAGGCGGACCCGGCTACGAGCAGTACTTC

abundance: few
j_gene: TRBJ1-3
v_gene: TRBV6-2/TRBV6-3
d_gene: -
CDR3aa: CASSEQVAGNTIYF
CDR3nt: TGTGCCAGCTCCGAACAGGTTGCTGGAAACACCATATATTTT

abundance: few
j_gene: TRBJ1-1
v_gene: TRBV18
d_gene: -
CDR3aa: CASSPRTGSGTEAFF
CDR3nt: TGTGCCAGCTCACCCAGAACAGGGTCGGGCACTGAAGCTTTCTTT

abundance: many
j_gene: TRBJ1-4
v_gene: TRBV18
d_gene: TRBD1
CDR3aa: CASSPGQAHEKLFF
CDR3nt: TGTGCCAGCTCCCCTGGACAGGCTCATGAAAAACTGTTTTTT

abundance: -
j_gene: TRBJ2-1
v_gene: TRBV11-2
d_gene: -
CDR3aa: CASSLSTSSSYNEQFF
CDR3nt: TGTGCCAGCAGCTTATCCACCTCAAGCTCCTACAATGAGCAGTTCTTC

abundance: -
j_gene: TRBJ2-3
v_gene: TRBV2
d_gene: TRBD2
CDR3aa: CASSEAAGGADTQYF
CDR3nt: TGTGCCAGCAGTGAGGCTGCGGGAGGGGCGGATACGCAGTATTTT

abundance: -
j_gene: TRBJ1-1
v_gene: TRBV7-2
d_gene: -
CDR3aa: CASSLQWNTEAFF
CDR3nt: TGTGCCAGCAGCTTGCAATGGAACACTGAAGCTTTCTTT

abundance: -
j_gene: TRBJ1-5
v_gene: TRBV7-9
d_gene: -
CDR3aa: CASSLDGQVTHQPQHF
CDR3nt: TGTGCCAGCAGCTTAGATGGCCAGGTGACGCATCAGCCCCAGCATTTT

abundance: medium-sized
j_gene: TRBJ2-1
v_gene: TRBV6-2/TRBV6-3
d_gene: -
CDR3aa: CASTLQALSSSYNEQFF
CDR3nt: TGTGCCAGCACCCTCCAGGCGCTAAGCTCGTCCTACAATGAGCAGTTCTTC

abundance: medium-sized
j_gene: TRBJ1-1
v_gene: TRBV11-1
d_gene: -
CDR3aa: CASSPRRNTEAFF
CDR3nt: TGTGCCAGCAGTCCCAGGAGGAACACTGAAGCTTTCTTT

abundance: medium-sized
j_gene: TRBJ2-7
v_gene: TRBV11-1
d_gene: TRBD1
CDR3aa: CASSLGPSTGSSSYEQYF
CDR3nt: TGTGCCAGCTCTTTGGGACCCTCGACAGGGTCAAGCTCCTACGAGCAGTACTTC

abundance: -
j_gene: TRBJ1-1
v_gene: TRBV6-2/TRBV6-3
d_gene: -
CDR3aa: CASSSDRLNTEAFF
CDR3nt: TGTGCCAGCAGTTCGGACAGATTGAACACTGAAGCTTTCTTT

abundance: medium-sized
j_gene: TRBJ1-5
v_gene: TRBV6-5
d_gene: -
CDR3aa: CASTPPTGQPQHF
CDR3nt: TGTGCCAGCACCCCCCCCACCGGTCAGCCCCAGCATTTT

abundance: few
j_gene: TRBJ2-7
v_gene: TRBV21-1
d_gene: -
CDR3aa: CASRSSSWGPKGRDEQYF
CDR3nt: TGTGCCAGCAGATCTTCTTCCTGGGGTCCCAAGGGGCGGGACGAGCAGTACTTC

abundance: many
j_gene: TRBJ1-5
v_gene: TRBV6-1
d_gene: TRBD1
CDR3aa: CASSVYRDSTQHF
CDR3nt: TGTGCCAGCAGTGTATATAGGGACAGTACCCAGCATTTT

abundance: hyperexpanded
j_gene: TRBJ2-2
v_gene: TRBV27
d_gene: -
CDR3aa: CASSWYQGGELFF
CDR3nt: TGTGCCAGCAGTTGGTATCAGGGTGGGGAGCTGTTTTTT

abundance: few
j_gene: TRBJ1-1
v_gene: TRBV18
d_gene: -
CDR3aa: CASSPGQNTEAFF
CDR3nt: TGTGCCAGCTCACCTGGACAGAACACTGAAGCTTTCTTT

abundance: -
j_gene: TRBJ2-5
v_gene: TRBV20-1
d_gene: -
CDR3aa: CSARGTHDETQYF
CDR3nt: TGCAGTGCTAGGGGGACACACGACGAGACCCAGTACTTC

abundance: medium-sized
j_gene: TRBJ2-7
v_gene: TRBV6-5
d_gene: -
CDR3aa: CASSRAGSTYEQYF
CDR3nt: TGTGCCAGCAGCCGAGCCGGGAGCACCTACGAGCAGTACTTC

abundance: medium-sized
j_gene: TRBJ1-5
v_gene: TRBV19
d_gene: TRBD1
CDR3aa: CASSTQGALDQPQHF
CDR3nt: TGTGCCAGTAGTACACAGGGGGCACTCGATCAGCCCCAGCATTTT